These T cell receptor beta chains were read from a single sample in a study of T-cell reconstitution after alpha-beta-depleted transplantation in children. MiXCR, run by TCRdb on the PCR reads, gives a single entry per CDR3 protein. The data show around 64,000 distinct CDR3 sequences, approximately 11% seen once. The input for sequencing was PBMCs, taken before TCRalphabeta/CD19-depleted stem cell transplant. All receptors derive from a boy between 10 and 17 years old with acute myeloid leukemia, due to receive a stem cell transplant. Both conserved end residues are part of each CDR3. The D gene is left open where the match is weak. Expanded clones get a size class; other rows say once, few or many, or leave the size out.

J gene,clone size,V gene,D gene,CDR3 protein,CDR3 DNA
TRBJ1-5,many,TRBV7-6,-,CASSPDRFNQSNSNQPQHF,TGTGCCAGCAGCCCGGACAGATTCAACCAGTCCAATAGCAATCAGCCCCAGCATTTT
TRBJ1-5,many,TRBV3-1,-,CASSQGNSQPQHF,TGTGCCAGCAGCCAAGGGAACTCTCAGCCCCAGCATTTT
TRBJ1-2,many,TRBV28,-,CASSLGALNYGYTF,TGTGCCAGCAGTTTGGGCGCCTTGAACTATGGCTACACCTTC
TRBJ1-1,many,TRBV14,-,CASSQVKGNTEAFF,TGTGCCAGCAGCCAAGTGAAAGGGAACACTGAAGCTTTCTTT
TRBJ1-2,many,TRBV12-3/TRBV12-4,-,CASSPFLLNRSYGYTF,TGTGCCAGCAGTCCTTTTCTGCTAAACCGGAGCTATGGCTACACCTTC
TRBJ1-1,many,TRBV25-1,-,CASSEYWGRGEAFF,TGTGCCAGCAGTGAGTATTGGGGGCGAGGTGAAGCTTTCTTT
TRBJ2-5,-,TRBV7-2,TRBD1,CASRSGQPQETQYF,TGTGCCAGCAGATCGGGACAGCCCCAAGAGACCCAGTACTTC
TRBJ2-1,few,TRBV20-1,TRBD1,CSARDRVSYNEQFF,TGCAGTGCTAGGGACAGGGTGTCCTACAATGAGCAGTTCTTC
TRBJ2-7,few,TRBV12-3/TRBV12-4,TRBD1,CASSFGTGVDEQYF,TGTGCCAGCAGTTTCGGGACAGGGGTGGACGAGCAGTACTTC
TRBJ2-7,many,TRBV5-1,-,CASSLGQFYEQYF,TGCGCCAGCAGCTTGGGACAGTTCTACGAGCAGTACTTC
TRBJ2-1,many,TRBV29-1,TRBD2,CSAVGRAREAYNEQFF,TGCAGCGCCGTGGGCCGTGCGCGGGAGGCCTACAATGAGCAGTTCTTC
TRBJ2-7,-,TRBV6-2/TRBV6-3,-,CASSRPGEKAYEQYF,TGTGCCAGCAGCCGGCCGGGAGAAAAAGCCTACGAGCAGTACTTC
TRBJ2-1,many,TRBV27,TRBD2,CASSSLAGDSEQFF,TGTGCCAGCAGTTCACTAGCGGGGGACTCTGAGCAGTTCTTC
TRBJ2-5,many,TRBV7-2,-,CASSLDATRGTQYF,TGTGCCAGCAGCCTCGACGCGACTCGGGGGACCCAGTACTTC